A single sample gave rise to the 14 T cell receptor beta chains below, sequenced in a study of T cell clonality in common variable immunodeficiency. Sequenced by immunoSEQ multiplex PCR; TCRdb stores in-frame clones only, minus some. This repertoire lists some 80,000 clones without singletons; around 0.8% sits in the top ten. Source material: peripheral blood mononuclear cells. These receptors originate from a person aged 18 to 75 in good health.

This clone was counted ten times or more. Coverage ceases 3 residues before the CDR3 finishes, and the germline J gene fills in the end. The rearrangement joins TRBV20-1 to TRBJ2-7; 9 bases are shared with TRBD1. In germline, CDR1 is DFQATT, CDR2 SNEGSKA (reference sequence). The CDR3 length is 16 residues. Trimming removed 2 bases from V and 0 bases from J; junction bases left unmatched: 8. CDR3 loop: CSARRRPGQGSYEQYF. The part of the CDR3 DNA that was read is TGCAGTGCTAGACGGCGGCCGGGACAGGGCTCCTACGAG.

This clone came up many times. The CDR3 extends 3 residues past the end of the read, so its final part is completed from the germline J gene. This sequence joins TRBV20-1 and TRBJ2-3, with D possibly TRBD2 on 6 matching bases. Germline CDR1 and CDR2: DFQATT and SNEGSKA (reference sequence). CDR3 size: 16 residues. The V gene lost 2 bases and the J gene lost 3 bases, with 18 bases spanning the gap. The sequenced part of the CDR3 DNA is TGCAGTGCTAGATTACTTACCGGGACTCGTACAGATACG. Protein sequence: CSARLLTGTRTDT. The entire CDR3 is CSARLLTGTRTDTQYF.

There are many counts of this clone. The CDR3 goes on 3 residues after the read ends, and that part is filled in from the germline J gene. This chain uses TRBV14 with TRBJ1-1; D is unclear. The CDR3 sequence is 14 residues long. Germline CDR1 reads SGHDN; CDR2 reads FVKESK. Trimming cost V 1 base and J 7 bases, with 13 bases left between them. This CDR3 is CASSQGGGSVEAFF. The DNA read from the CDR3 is TGTGCCAGCAGCCAAGGTGGAGGGTCGGTTGAA.

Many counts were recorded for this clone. The CDR3 sequence is CASSLDLAGDQPQHF. CDR3 DNA, as far as it was read: TGTGCCAGCAGCTTAGATTTGGCAGGGGATCAGCCC. This chain joins TRBV11-2 and TRBJ1-5, with D possibly being TRBD1 (6 bases). The read is 3 residues too short to cover the CDR3 end, so that end is filled in from the germline J gene. Trimming removed 0 bases at V and 5 bases at J, with 11 bases between. The CDR3 covers 15 residues. CDR1 is SGHAT and CDR2 is FQNNGV in the germline V gene.

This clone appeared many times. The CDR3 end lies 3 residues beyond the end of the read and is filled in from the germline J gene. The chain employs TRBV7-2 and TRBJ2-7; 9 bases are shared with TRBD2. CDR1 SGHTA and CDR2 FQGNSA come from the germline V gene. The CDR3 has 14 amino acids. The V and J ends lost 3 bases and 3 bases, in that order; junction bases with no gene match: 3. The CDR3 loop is CASSLRLADYEQYF. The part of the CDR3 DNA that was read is TGTGCCAGCAGCTTGAGACTAGCGGACTACGAG.

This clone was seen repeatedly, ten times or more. Incomplete CDR3 DNA: TGTGCCAGCTCACGAACGGCGGGAGACCCCTACGAG. This translates into CASSRTAGDPYE. The entire CDR3 protein is CASSRTAGDPYEQYF. The chain combines TRBV18 with TRBJ2-7, with TRBD2 matching over 7 bases. The sequence runs out 3 residues before the end of the CDR3; the remainder is reconstructed from the germline J gene. Germline assignment: CDR1 KGHSH and CDR2 LQKENI. V was clipped by 4 bases and J by 2 bases; unmatched bases: 8. The CDR3 extends over 15 amino acids.

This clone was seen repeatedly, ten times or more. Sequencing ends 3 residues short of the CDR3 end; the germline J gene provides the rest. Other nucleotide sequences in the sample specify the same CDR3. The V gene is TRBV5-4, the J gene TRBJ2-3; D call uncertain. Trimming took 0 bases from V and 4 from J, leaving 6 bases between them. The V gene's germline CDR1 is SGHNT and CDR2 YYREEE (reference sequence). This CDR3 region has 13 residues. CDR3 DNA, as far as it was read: TGTGCCAGCAGCTTGGGTCAGGCAGATACG. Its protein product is CASSLGQADT. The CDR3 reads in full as CASSLGQADTQYF.

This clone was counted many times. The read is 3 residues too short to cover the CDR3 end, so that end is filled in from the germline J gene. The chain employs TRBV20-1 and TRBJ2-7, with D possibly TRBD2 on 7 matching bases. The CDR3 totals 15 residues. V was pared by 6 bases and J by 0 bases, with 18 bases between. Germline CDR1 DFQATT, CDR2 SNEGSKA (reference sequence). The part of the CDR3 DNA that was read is TGCAGTGCCTCAAGGGGGGGGCCTACCTCCTACGAG. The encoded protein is CSASRGGPTSYE. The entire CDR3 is CSASRGGPTSYEQYF.

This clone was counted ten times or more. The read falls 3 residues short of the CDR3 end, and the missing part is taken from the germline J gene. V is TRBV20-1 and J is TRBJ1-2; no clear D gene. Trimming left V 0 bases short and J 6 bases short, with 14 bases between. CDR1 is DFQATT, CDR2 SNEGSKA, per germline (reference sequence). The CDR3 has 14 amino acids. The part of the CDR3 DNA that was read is TGCAGTGCTAGAGAAGGAAGGGTGCCTCATGGC. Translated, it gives CSAREGRVPHG. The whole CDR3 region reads CSAREGRVPHGYTF.

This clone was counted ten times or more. The sequenced CDR3 bases are TGTGCCAGCAGCTTACGGCTGAGCGGCCTACAAGAGACC. Translated: CASSLRLSGLQET. The complete CDR3 sequence is CASSLRLSGLQETQYF. The chain links TRBV7-8 to TRBJ2-5; D possibly corresponds to TRBD2 (5 bases). The missing CDR3 end, 3 residues past where the read stops, is filled in from the germline J gene. The CDR3 has 16 residues. In germline, CDR1 is SGHVS, CDR2 FQNEAQ. The V end lost 2 bases, the J end lost 2 bases, and 15 bases lay between the germline ends. Looking up the rest from reference TRBV7-8 and TRBJ2-5 gives the full variable domain: GAGVSQSPRYKVAKRGQDVALRCDPISGHVSLFWYQQALGQGPEFLTYFQNEAQLDKSGLPSDRFFAERPEGSVSTLKIQRTQQEDSAVYLCASSLRLSGLQETQYFGPGTRLLVL.

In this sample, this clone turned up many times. The DNA read from the CDR3 is TGTGCCAGCAGTCTAGCGGTTTACGAG. As protein: CASSLAVYE. The whole CDR3 reads CASSLAVYEQYF. The chain carries TRBV6-2 or TRBV6-3 and TRBJ2-7; 7 bases align to TRBD2. The read halts 3 residues ahead of the CDR3 end, with the missing end drawn from the germline J gene. V was clipped by 5 bases and J by 4 bases; unmatched bases: 2. The CDR3 spans 12 residues. Germline CDR1 reads MNHEY; CDR2 reads SVGEGT.

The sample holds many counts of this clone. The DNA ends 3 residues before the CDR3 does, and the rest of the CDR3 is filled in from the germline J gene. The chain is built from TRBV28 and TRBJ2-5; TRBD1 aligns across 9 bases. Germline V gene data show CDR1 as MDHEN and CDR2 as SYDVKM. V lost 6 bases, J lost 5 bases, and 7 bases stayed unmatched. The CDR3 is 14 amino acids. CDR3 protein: CASRSRTGVETQYF. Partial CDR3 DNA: TGTGCCAGCAGATCAAGGACAGGGGTGGAGACC. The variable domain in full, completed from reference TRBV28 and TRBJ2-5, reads DVKVTQSSRYLVKRTGEKVFLECVQDMDHENMFWYRQDPGLGLRLIYFSYDVKMKEKGDIPEGYSVSREKKERFSLILESASTNQTSMYLCASRSRTGVETQYFGPGTRLLVL.

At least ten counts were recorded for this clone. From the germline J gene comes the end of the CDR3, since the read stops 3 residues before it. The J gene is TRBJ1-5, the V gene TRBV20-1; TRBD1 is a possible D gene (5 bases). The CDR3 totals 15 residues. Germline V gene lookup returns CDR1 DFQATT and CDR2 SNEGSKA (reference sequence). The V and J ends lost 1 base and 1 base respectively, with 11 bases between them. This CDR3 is CSARVSTASNQPQHF. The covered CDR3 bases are TGCAGTGCTAGAGTCTCGACAGCAAGCAATCAGCCC.

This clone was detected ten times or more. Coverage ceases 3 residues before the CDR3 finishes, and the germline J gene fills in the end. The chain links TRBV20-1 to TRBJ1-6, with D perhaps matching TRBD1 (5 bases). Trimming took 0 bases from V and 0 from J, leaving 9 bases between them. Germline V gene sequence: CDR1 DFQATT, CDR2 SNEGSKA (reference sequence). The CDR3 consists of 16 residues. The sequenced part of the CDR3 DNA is TGCAGTGCTAGAGATCGGGGGGGCTCCTATAATTCACCC. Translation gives CSARDRGGSYNSP. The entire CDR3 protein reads CSARDRGGSYNSPLHF.